This T cell receptor (beta chain) was profiled in a study of T cells in Graves' hyperthyroidism and ophthalmopathy. V lost 0 bases and J lost 8, with 13 bases in between. CDR3 length: 14 amino acids. Per the germline V gene, CDR1 is SGHTA and CDR2 is FQGNSA. The study excluded patients with uncontrolled infection, other autoimmune disease, pregnancy or lactation. The PBMCs were taken from about 10 ml of fresh peripheral blood. Study-wide results and caveats: Model output signaled ophthalmopathy a median roughly six months ahead of onset.

Amplified regions were TCR beta CDR3 sequences from RNA transcripts. The HTBI primer set drove a first-round RT-PCR of the TCR CDR3. TCRdb called the multiplex PCR reads again in MiXCR, with one record for every CDR3 protein. The table has roughly 640,000 distinct CDR3 sequences, around 16% seen once. Notes on this clonotype: Its specificity is not known.

The receptor comes from a woman between 40 and 50 years old with Graves' ophthalmopathy. This chain connects TRBV7-2 to TRBJ1-2; no clear D. Sequences were obtained from blood. The CDR3 nucleotides are TGTGCCAGCAGCTTAGCGGGGAGTCAAGGGGGCTACACCTTC. Translating it yields CASSLAGSQGGYTF.